Below, one TCR beta chain is given with its context. Antigen unknown. The method was immunoSEQ multiplex PCR; TCRdb's version includes in-frame clones alone and lacks a portion of them. The table lists approximately 150,000 clones, 80% to 90% of them singletons, with under 2% in the top ten. This entry comes from a study of T cell responses to AZD1222 COVID-19 vaccine. Whole-study findings and limits: It should be noted that donors were predominantly white British and more often female, and clonal diversity was possibly underestimated. Spike-specific TCR breadth and depth rose after two AZD1222 doses. Vaccine-related CD4 TCRs covered spike, predominating at 160-218 and 743-854. Per reports, nearly half of all spike-specific TCRs target regions that are unmutated in variants.

Germline CDR1 SGHTA, CDR2 FQGTGA. The CDR3 is made up of 15 amino acids. V trimming: 5 bases; J trimming: 7 bases; junction bases outside the gene matches: 7. This sequence joins TRBV7-3 and TRBJ1-4; 10 bases line up with TRBD1. The source of this sequence is an adult in good health. Sequenced material: peripheral blood, taken on day 0 of AZD1222 vaccination. This CDR3 reads CASSATGGGGEKLFF. The DNA for the CDR3 is TGTGCCAGCAGCGCGACAGGGGGCGGCGGTGAAAAACTGTTTTTT.